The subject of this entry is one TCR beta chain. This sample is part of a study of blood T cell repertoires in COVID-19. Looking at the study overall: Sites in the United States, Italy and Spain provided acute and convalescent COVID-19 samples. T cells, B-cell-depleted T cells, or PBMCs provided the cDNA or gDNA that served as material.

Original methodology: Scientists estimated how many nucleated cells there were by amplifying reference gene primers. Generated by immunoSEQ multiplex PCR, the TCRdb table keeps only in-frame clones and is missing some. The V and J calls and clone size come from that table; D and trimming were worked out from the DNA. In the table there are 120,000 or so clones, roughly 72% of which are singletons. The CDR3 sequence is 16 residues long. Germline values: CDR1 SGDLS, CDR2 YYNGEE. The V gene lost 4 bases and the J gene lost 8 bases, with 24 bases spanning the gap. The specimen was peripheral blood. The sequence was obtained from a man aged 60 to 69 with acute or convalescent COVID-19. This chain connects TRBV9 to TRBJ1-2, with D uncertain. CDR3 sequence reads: CASSPYEAPNWYGYTF. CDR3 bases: TGTGCCAGCAGCCCATATGAGGCTCCCAACTGGTACGGCTACACCTTC.